A single sample is the source of the 7 T cell receptor beta chains below, sequenced in a study of OX40 agonist ivuxolimab in advanced cancers. Repertoires were generated with immunoSEQ multiplex PCR, while TCRdb's copy carries only in-frame clones and drops some. In the table there are about 60,000 clones, 75% to 85% of which are singletons. The material sequenced was CD4+ or CD8+ T cells sorted from blood, taken in a trial of the OX40 agonist ivuxolimab. The receptors originated from an adult with an advanced solid tumor such as melanoma, head and neck, liver or kidney cancer.

This chain uses TRBV9 with TRBJ1-2; D might be TRBD1 (5 bases). The CDR3 covers 14 residues. The germline V gene has CDR1 SGDLS and CDR2 YYNGEE. V lost 4 bases and J 2 bases, leaving 12 bases between the germline ends. The CDR3 DNA sequence: TGTGCCAGCAGCATATCGACAGCCAACTATGGCTACACCTTC. Protein sequence: CASSISTANYGYTF.

This chain uses TRBV19 with TRBJ1-2; tentatively, D is TRBD1 (5 bases). The CDR3 has 15 amino acids. CDR1 is LNHDA and CDR2 is SQIVND in the germline V gene (reference sequence). The V gene lost 4 bases and the J gene lost 4 bases, with 16 bases spanning the gap. The CDR3, as DNA: TGTGCCAGTAGTACGAGCCGGGGCGTGAGCTATGGCTACACCTTC. Protein product: CASSTSRGVSYGYTF.

This sequence joins TRBV19 and TRBJ1-5; D is perhaps TRBD1 (6 bases). From germline, CDR1 is LNHDA and CDR2 SQIVND (reference sequence). This CDR3 comprises 16 residues. Trimming pared 5 bases from V and 7 bases from J, leaving 21 bases between. Here the CDR3 DNA reads TGTGCCAGTAGTGCCCTGGGGAGGGGGGCTCAACAGCCCCAGCATTTT. Translated: CASSALGRGAQQPQHF. The variable domain in full, completed from reference TRBV19 and TRBJ1-5, reads DGGITQSPKYLFRKEGQNVTLSCEQNLNHDAMYWYRQDPGQGLRLIYYSQIVNDFQKGDIAEGYSVSREKKESFPLTVTSAQKNPTAFYLCASSALGRGAQQPQHFGDGTRLSIL.

The chain employs TRBV2 and TRBJ2-4, with D possibly TRBD2 on 5 matching bases. The CDR3 is 13 amino acids. Germline V gene lookup returns CDR1 SNHLY and CDR2 FYNNEI. Trimming shortened V by 7 bases and J by 12 bases, and 19 bases separated the two germline ends. The CDR3 DNA follows: TGTGCCAGCACTCGGCCGGAGGCGGCGGCTCAGTACTTC. This translates into CASTRPEAAAQYF.

The chain carries TRBV9 and TRBJ2-1; a possible D gene is TRBD1 (6 bases). CDR1 SGDLS and CDR2 YYNGEE come from the germline V gene. The CDR3 is 17 residues long. Deletions cut 0 bases from V and 8 bases from J, with 21 bases between. CDR3 nucleotide sequence: TGTGCCAGCAGCGTAGCCCCAACAGGGTTTAGAGTCGATGAGCAGTTCTTC. Its translation: CASSVAPTGFRVDEQFF.

For the CDR3, the DNA is TGCGCCAGCAGCTTGGCCAGCGTTGGGGGTGAGGTCAATGAGCAGTTCTTC. This encodes CASSLASVGGEVNEQFF. The chain links TRBV5-1 to TRBJ2-1, with D tentatively TRBD1 or TRBD2 (5 bases each). The CDR3 is 17 residues long. Trimming took off 0 bases at V and 6 bases at J, with 19 bases between the two ends. Germline V CDR1 and CDR2: SGHRS, YFSETQ.

This clone was found once. V and J are TRBV12-5 and TRBJ2-1, with TRBD1 matching over 10 bases. The CDR3 runs 19 residues. Trimming cost V 3 bases and J 6 bases; bases outside gene matches: 17. The germline CDR1 and CDR2 sequences are LGHNT and FRNRAP. The CDR3 loop is CASGFPPPLSDRGTNEQFF. The CDR3 DNA sequence: TGTGCTAGTGGTTTCCCCCCTCCACTCTCGGACAGGGGGACCAATGAGCAGTTCTTC. The full variable domain, completed using reference TRBV12-5 and TRBJ2-1, is DARVTQTPRHKVTEMGQEVTMRCQPILGHNTVFWYRQTMMQGLELLAYFRNRAPLDDSGMPKDRFSAEMPDATLATLKIQPSEPRDSAVYFCASGFPPPLSDRGTNEQFFGPGTRLTVL.